This T cell receptor (beta chain) comes out of a study of cytomegalovirus exposure and HLA in healthy donors. Looking at the study overall: The early release's HLA-typed donors yielded approximately 82 million unique TCRs.

The PCR ran on 60 Vbeta and 13 Jbeta primers. In the original processing: A later analysis tallied about 80 million unique TCR beta chains, approximately 11 million of them shared. TCRdb keeps only in-frame clones here, not all; method: immunoSEQ multiplex PCR. That table supplies the V and J calls and clone size; D and trimming were determined from the DNA. The data hold about 180,000 clones, with roughly four fifths observed a single time. In the case of this clone: The antigen is undetermined.

The V gene's germline CDR1 is KGHSH and CDR2 LQKENI. After removal of 4 bases from V and 6 bases from J, the junction contained 11 bases not matched to a gene. The CDR3 has 15 residues. Broader study findings: Links to common viral pathogens appeared, in a later analysis, for several of the most significant clusters.

Sequencing input: PBMCs. The origin of this receptor is a male donor in good health and CMV-seronegative. This rearrangement joins TRBV18 to TRBJ1-1; 7 bases are a match to TRBD1. Written as DNA, the CDR3 is TGTGCCAGCTCACAACCGGGACAGAATTTGGCTGAAGCTTTCTTT. Protein: CASSQPGQNLAEAFF.